The 21 T cell receptor beta chains in this list originate from one sample, sequenced in a study of shared clonotypes between healthy human individuals. The method was immunoSEQ multiplex PCR; TCRdb's version includes in-frame clones alone and lacks a portion of them. The table has about 2.3 million clones, 90% to 95% seen once. Sequences were obtained from naive CD4+ T cells from PBMCs. Subset described: CD45RA+ positively selected. These TCRs come from a man younger than 30 in good health. Some clones in this sample may be carry-over from other donors' samples.

The V call is TRBV9, the J call TRBJ2-3, with TRBD2 as a possible D gene (6 bases). The CDR3 contains 14 residues. Germline CDR1 and CDR2: SGDLS and YYNGEE. Trimming removed 5 bases at V and 2 bases at J, with 12 bases between. The CDR3 is CASRSGLNTDTQYF. The CDR3 nucleotides are TGTGCCAGCAGGAGCGGACTAAACACAGATACGCAGTATTTT.

CDR3 DNA sequence: TGTGCCAGCCAAGGGGACTACCAAGAGACCCAGTACTTC. Amino acid sequence: CASQGDYQETQYF. The rearrangement joins TRBV18 to TRBJ2-5, with D maybe TRBD2 (6 bases). The CDR3 length is 13 residues. V was pared by 8 bases and J by 0 bases, with 10 bases between. Germline loops: CDR1 KGHSH, CDR2 LQKENI.

CDR3 region: CASSSTGQIQETQYF. For the CDR3, the DNA is TGCGCCAGCAGCTCTACGGGGCAAATCCAAGAGACCCAGTACTTC. The V call is TRBV5-1, the J call TRBJ2-5; tentatively, D is TRBD1 or TRBD2 (5 bases each). CDR1 and CDR2 from the germline V gene are SGHRS and YFSETQ. Trimming stripped 3 bases from V and 1 base from J, with 13 bases between. There are 15 residues in the CDR3. The variable domain in full, with the rest retrieved from reference TRBV5-1 and TRBJ2-5, is KAGVTQTPRYLIKTRGQQVTLSCSPISGHRSVSWYQQTPGQGLQFLFEYFSETQRNKGNFPGRFSGRQFSNSRSEMNVSTLELGDSALYLCASSSTGQIQETQYFGPGTRLLVL.

This chain uses TRBV28 with TRBJ2-1; D not certain. The CDR3 extends over 16 amino acids. CDR1 and CDR2 from the germline V gene are MDHEN and SYDVKM. V was shortened by 4 bases and J by 2 bases, with 15 bases between the two germline ends. CDR3 loop: CASSSGQGSAYNEQFF. CDR3 coding DNA: TGTGCCAGCAGTTCTGGCCAAGGATCAGCCTACAATGAGCAGTTCTTC.

With regard to this clone: This specimen includes other DNA sequences encoding the same CDR3. This rearrangement joins TRBV9 to TRBJ2-3; D call uncertain. This CDR3 has 14 amino acids. V lost 1 base and J lost 0, with 6 bases in between. Germline V lookup: CDR1 SGDLS, CDR2 YYNGEE. The CDR3 bases are TGTGCCAGCAGCGTATCCTCTAGCACAGATACGCAGTATTTT. Translation gives CASSVSSSTDTQYF.

This chain links TRBV27 with TRBJ2-7; 10 bases map to TRBD1. V trimming: 0 bases; J trimming: 5 bases; junction bases outside the gene matches: 7. In germline, CDR1 is MNHEY, CDR2 SMNVEV (reference sequence). This CDR3 is built from 16 residues. DNA of the CDR3: TGTGCCAGCAGTTTATCCCGACAGGGGGCGCGCAACGAGCAGTACTTC. Translated, it gives CASSLSRQGARNEQYF.

The chain combines TRBV7-8 with TRBJ1-5, with D unclear. This CDR3 contains 14 residues. Germline loops: CDR1 SGHVS, CDR2 FQNEAQ. With 5 bases removed from V and 5 bases from J, the gap between germline ends came to 13 bases. This chain's CDR3 is CASSRRTGDQPQHF. In nucleotides, the CDR3 is TGTGCCAGCAGCCGCCGGACGGGAGATCAGCCCCAGCATTTT.

The V gene is TRBV9, the J gene TRBJ2-3, with D perhaps TRBD1 or TRBD2 (6 bases each). The CDR3 totals 16 residues. The germline V and J ends were trimmed by 0 bases and 3 bases, with 14 bases remaining between them. Looked up from germline, CDR1 is SGDLS and CDR2 is YYNGEE. In DNA, the CDR3 is TGTGCCAGCAGCGTAGCTGGTCAGGGGAGGACAGATACGCAGTATTTT. It translates to CASSVAGQGRTDTQYF.

This rearrangement joins TRBV20-1 to TRBJ2-5; D gene uncertain. The germline V gene has CDR1 DFQATT and CDR2 SNEGSKA (reference sequence). The length of the CDR3 is 10 residues. The ends were cut back, 5 bases at V and 4 bases at J, with 5 bases in the middle. The CDR3 loop reads CSAFSETQYF. The CDR3 nucleotides read TGCAGTGCTTTTTCAGAGACCCAGTACTTC.

The V and J genes are TRBV11-2 and TRBJ2-1; D remains unclear. Trimming took 2 bases from V and 2 from J, leaving 19 bases between them. CDR3 length equals 18 residues. Germline loops: CDR1 SGHAT, CDR2 FQNNGV. The DNA for the CDR3 is TGTGCCAGCAGCTTATCCGCCGGACGGGCCACTCCCTACAATGAGCAGTTCTTC. It specifies CASSLSAGRATPYNEQFF.

The chain couples TRBV5-4 to TRBJ2-1, with TRBD2 matching 10 bases. This CDR3 region has 15 residues. Germline assignment: CDR1 SGHNT and CDR2 YYREEE (reference sequence). V was clipped by 3 bases and J by 7 bases; unmatched bases: 7. The CDR3 is CASSSASGGRNEQFF. For the CDR3, the DNA is TGTGCCAGCAGCTCGGCTAGCGGGGGCAGGAATGAGCAGTTCTTC.

The chain carries TRBV5-1 and TRBJ1-4, with D possibly being TRBD1 (5 bases). Trimming pared 4 bases from V and 5 bases from J, leaving 15 bases between. CDR1 and CDR2 from the germline V gene are SGHRS and YFSETQ. CDR3 length equals 15 residues. CDR3 nucleotides: TGCGCCAGCAGCCCCCTCCAGGGAGGGAATGAAAAACTGTTTTTT. Its translation is CASSPLQGGNEKLFF.

The genes are TRBV6-1 and TRBJ2-6; D may be TRBD1 (6 bases). The V gene's germline CDR1 is MNHNS and CDR2 SASEGT. Trimming cost V 4 bases and J 2 bases, with 12 bases left between them. The CDR3 extends over 16 amino acids. The CDR3, as DNA: TGTGCCAGCAGTGGGGGACCAGGGGCTGGGGCCAACGTCCTGACTTTC. This codes for CASSGGPGAGANVLTF.

The CDR3 DNA reads TGTGCCAGCAGCCCGATAGCGGGAGTGGGCAATGAGCAGTTCTTC. Translated: CASSPIAGVGNEQFF. The chain joins TRBV11-2 to TRBJ2-1; 9 bases fit TRBD2. Germline V CDR1 and CDR2: SGHAT, FQNNGV. Trimming took 5 bases from V and 6 from J; bases not matched to a gene: 8. This CDR3 comprises 15 residues.

This chain connects TRBV19 to TRBJ1-4; D possibly corresponds to TRBD1 (6 bases). The CDR3 is made up of 15 amino acids. Germline assignment: CDR1 LNHDA and CDR2 SQIVND (reference sequence). V gave up 6 bases and J gave up 6 bases, with 17 bases separating them. Here the CDR3 DNA reads TGTGCCAGTAGCCCCTTTCCGGGGGGCGATGAAAAACTGTTTTTT. This gives the protein CASSPFPGGDEKLFF.

Turning to this clone: An end of the junction does not agree with germline; a read error may underlie this. The chain has TRBV19 and TRBJ2-1; 10 nucleotides match TRBD1. CDR1 LNHDA and CDR2 SQIVND come from the germline V gene (reference sequence). The CDR3 contains 15 residues. CDR3 sequence: CASSTRQGARGPGVF. CDR3 sequence (DNA): TGTGCCAGTAGTACCCGACAGGGGGCGCGAGGCCCGGGGGTCTTC.

The chain has TRBV5-1 and TRBJ2-3; 15 bases line up with TRBD2. CDR3 length equals 17 residues. J gave up 6 bases and V 3 bases, and 8 bases lay outside the gene matches. The germline V gene has CDR1 SGHRS and CDR2 YFSETQ. CDR3 nucleotide sequence: TGCGCCAGCAGCTCCCGGGGACTAGCGGGAGGTCGGGATACGCAGTATTTT. This codes for CASSSRGLAGGRDTQYF.

Details on this clone: Other DNA sequences within the sample encode an identical CDR3. This chain links TRBV28 with TRBJ2-3, with TRBD2 matching over 7 bases. Unmatched junction bases numbered 7, after V lost 3 bases and J lost 4 bases. The length of the CDR3 is 15 residues. CDR1 and CDR2 from the germline V gene are MDHEN and SYDVKM. Here the CDR3 reads CASSLGGRAADTQYF. The DNA of the CDR3 is TGTGCCAGCAGTTTGGGAGGGAGGGCCGCAGATACGCAGTATTTT. Using reference TRBV28 and TRBJ2-3 for the parts outside the CDR3, the full variable domain is DVKVTQSSRYLVKRTGEKVFLECVQDMDHENMFWYRQDPGLGLRLIYFSYDVKMKEKGDIPEGYSVSREKKERFSLILESASTNQTSMYLCASSLGGRAADTQYFGPGTRLTVL.

The V gene is TRBV6-6, the J gene TRBJ2-2; D gene unclear. Germline-derived CDR1 and CDR2 are MNHNY and SVGAGI (reference sequence). The CDR3 covers 13 residues. Between the trimmed V and J ends, which lost 7 bases and 6 bases, there was a span of 12 bases. In DNA form, the CDR3 reads TGTGCCAGCAAGCGATCTCTCCCCGGGGAGCTGTTTTTT. It is translated as CASKRSLPGELFF.

The chain employs TRBV10-3 and TRBJ1-1, with TRBD1 identical over 7 bases. Germline V gene data show CDR1 as ENHRY and CDR2 as SYGVKD. The CDR3 contains 13 residues. J gave up 5 bases and V 4 bases, and 4 bases lay outside the gene matches. The CDR3 DNA reads as TGTGCCATCAGTGGGGGCAGGGGGACTGAAGCTTTCTTT. Translated, it gives CAISGGRGTEAFF.

Only one count was recorded for this clone. This chain joins TRBV6-1 and TRBJ1-5; D is unresolved. Germline CDR1 reads MNHNS; CDR2 reads SASEGT. V shed 6 bases and J shed 0 bases, with 12 bases lying between them. The CDR3 runs to 15 residues. In DNA, the CDR3 is TGTGCCAGCAGGGAATACCCTTTTAGCAATCAGCCCCAGCATTTT. Its translation is CASREYPFSNQPQHF.